Listed below are T cell receptor beta chains from one sample, sequenced in a study of T cell repertoires in cytomegalovirus infection. TCRdb re-derived calls from the reads in MiXCR, one entry per CDR3 protein. Here the sample spans around 270,000 distinct CDR3 sequences, over 8% being singletons. What was sequenced was PBMCs. The receptors stem from a human donor in good health (CMV status not recorded). Some clones in this sample may be carry-over from other donors' samples. Each CDR3 is given with its conserved first and last residue. Each record gives: clone size, D gene, V gene, J gene, CDR3 DNA, CDR3 protein. D genes are given only for firm matches. Clone size is not always given. Where it is, it says once, few, many or a class for expanded clones.

>many|.|TRBV7-2|TRBJ2-7
TGTGCCAGCAGCAGAGCCCCGCAACCCGTCTACGAGCAGTACTTC
CASSRAPQPVYEQYF
>many|TRBD2|TRBV11-2|TRBJ2-2
TGTGCCAGCAGCTCCTTATGGGGAGGGCCCGACACCGGGGAGCTGTTTTTT
CASSSLWGGPDTGELFF
>.|.|TRBV6-2/TRBV6-3|TRBJ1-1
TGTGCCAGCAGGGGGCCGGACATGAACACTGAAGCTTTCTTT
CASRGPDMNTEAFF
>many|TRBD2|TRBV7-9|TRBJ2-3
TGTGCCAGCAGCGACCCTTGGGCGGGAGCAGGCACGCAGTATTTT
CASSDPWAGAGTQYF
>.|.|TRBV6-6|TRBJ2-3
TGTGCCAGCAGTTGGCAGGGGACAAGCACAGATACGCAGTATTTT
CASSWQGTSTDTQYF
>.|TRBD1|TRBV6-2/TRBV6-3|TRBJ1-5
TGTGCCAGCAGCCCAGGGGGCAAGGGCAATCAGCCCCAGCATTTT
CASSPGGKGNQPQHF
>many|.|TRBV27|TRBJ1-2
TGTGCCAGCAGCCCCTTTGGGGCGGGTAACTATGGCTACACCTTC
CASSPFGAGNYGYTF
>many|TRBD2|TRBV7-2|TRBJ2-7
TGTGCCAGCAGCTTAGCCCGGGAGGGGTACGAGCAGTACTTC
CASSLAREGYEQYF
>.|.|TRBV30|TRBJ2-5
TGTGCCTGGAGTCTACGGAGCGGGGAGACCCAGTACTTC
CAWSLRSGETQYF
>many|.|TRBV12-3/TRBV12-4|TRBJ2-2
TGTGCCAGCCGCGAAGGTGGGGAGCTTAACGGGGAGCTGTTTTTT
CASREGGELNGELFF
>few|.|TRBV29-1|TRBJ2-7
TGCAGCGTTGTAAAGGTCGGCTACGAGCAGTACTTC
CSVVKVGYEQYF
>.|.|TRBV15|TRBJ1-5
TGTGCCACCAGCGCGGGCCCTCAGTGGAATCAGCCCCAGCATTTT
CATSAGPQWNQPQHF
>many|.|TRBV7-2|TRBJ2-3
TGTGCCAGCAGCTTACGACCCACAGATACGCAGTATTTT
CASSLRPTDTQYF
>many|TRBD1|TRBV7-2|TRBJ1-5
TGTGCCAGCAGCTCTTACCGGGACAGGGGTTTTTTGCCCCAGCATTTT
CASSSYRDRGFLPQHF
>.|TRBD1|TRBV7-2|TRBJ1-2
TGTGCCAGCAGCTTAGGAGGGACAGTGACTAACTATGGCTACACCTTC
CASSLGGTVTNYGYTF
>few|.|TRBV4-2|TRBJ1-3
TGTGCCAGCAGCCAGGACCGCGGGGACGCAGGTGGAAACACCATATATTTT
CASSQDRGDAGGNTIYF
>few|.|TRBV6-2/TRBV6-3|TRBJ2-5
TGTGCCAGCAGTACGAGGGTAGGCGGGCCTCAAGAGACCCAGTACTTC
CASSTRVGGPQETQYF
>many|.|TRBV7-8|TRBJ2-5
TGTGCCAGCAGCTACTCGGACCGACAGACCCAGTACTTC
CASSYSDRQTQYF
>many|TRBD1|TRBV10-2|TRBJ1-6
TGCGCCAGCAGGCATGGGACAGAAGAGTCTATTAGCTCCTATAATTCACCCCTCCACTTT
CASRHGTEESISSYNSPLHF
>.|.|TRBV13|TRBJ1-1
TGTGCCAGCTCGGGGGCGGGTTCTCGCACTGAAGCTTTCTTT
CASSGAGSRTEAFF
>many|.|TRBV4-3|TRBJ2-1
TGCGCCAGCAGCCCTGGGCCCAGCCCCTACAATGAGCAGTTCTTC
CASSPGPSPYNEQFF
>many|.|TRBV19|TRBJ2-5
TGTGCCAGCGGTGGGACCCGGACCCAGTACTTC
CASGGTRTQYF
>many|.|TRBV7-2|TRBJ1-5
TGTGCCAGCAGCTTAAGTTTAAGGAAGTATAGCAATCAGCCCCAGCATTTT
CASSLSLRKYSNQPQHF
>many|.|TRBV19|TRBJ1-2
TGTGCCAGTAGTATAGGGGGGGTAACCGCTGGCTACACCTTC
CASSIGGVTAGYTF
>many|.|TRBV5-1|TRBJ2-1
TGCGCCAGCAGCCAAGCGGAGACCTACAATGAGCAGTTCTTC
CASSQAETYNEQFF
>many|TRBD1|TRBV28|TRBJ2-1
TGTGCCAGCAGACCCCAAACAGGGGGCAGTGAGCAGTTCTTC
CASRPQTGGSEQFF
>many|TRBD1|TRBV9|TRBJ2-1
TGTGCCAGCAGCGTCGCCGGCACAGGGGGCAGTGAGCAGTTCTTC
CASSVAGTGGSEQFF
>many|TRBD1|TRBV12-3/TRBV12-4|TRBJ1-4
TGTGCCAGCAGAGGGACAGGGCAGGGTGAAAAACTGTTTTTT
CASRGTGQGEKLFF
>many|TRBD2|TRBV6-1|TRBJ2-7
TGTGCCAGCAGGCGTACTAGCGGGTTCAATTACGAGCAGTACTTC
CASRRTSGFNYEQYF
>many|.|TRBV7-2|TRBJ1-2
TGTGCCAGCAGTTCAAAGATGGGGGGGCCCTATGGCTACACCTTC
CASSSKMGGPYGYTF
>many|.|TRBV7-2|TRBJ2-3
TGTGCCAGCAGCTTTTATGGAACAGGCACAGATACGCAGTATTTT
CASSFYGTGTDTQYF
>few|.|TRBV29-1|TRBJ1-1
TGCAGCGTTGGCAGGGCGGGTACTGAAGCTTTCTTT
CSVGRAGTEAFF
>few|.|TRBV29-1|TRBJ1-5
TGCAGCGCTGGGGGCGCCAATCAGCCCCAGCATTTT
CSAGGANQPQHF
>many|TRBD2|TRBV7-2|TRBJ2-1
TGTGCCAGCAGCTTAGCCCTTAGCGGGAGGATTTACAATGAGCAGTTCTTC
CASSLALSGRIYNEQFF
>.|.|TRBV19|TRBJ1-1
TGTGCCAGTAGTATAGACAGGGCAATTAACACTGAAGCTTTCTTT
CASSIDRAINTEAFF
>many|.|TRBV7-2|TRBJ2-3
TGTGCCAGCAGCCGCCAGTTTGTGGATACGCAGTATTTT
CASSRQFVDTQYF
>many|TRBD2|TRBV12-3/TRBV12-4|TRBJ2-2
TGTGCCAGCAGACTAGCGGGTCACACCGGGGAGCTGTTTTTT
CASRLAGHTGELFF
>many|.|TRBV7-8|TRBJ2-7
TGTGCCAGCAGGACCGGGACTCTCTCCTACGAGCAGTACTTC
CASRTGTLSYEQYF
>many|.|TRBV7-4|TRBJ1-1
TGTGCCAGCAGCTTAGGGTCATCTCCTAACACTGAAGCTTTCTTT
CASSLGSSPNTEAFF
>.|TRBD1|TRBV11-1|TRBJ2-3
TGTGCCAGCAGCGACGGACAGGGTCCTCCTAGCACAGATACGCAGTATTTT
CASSDGQGPPSTDTQYF